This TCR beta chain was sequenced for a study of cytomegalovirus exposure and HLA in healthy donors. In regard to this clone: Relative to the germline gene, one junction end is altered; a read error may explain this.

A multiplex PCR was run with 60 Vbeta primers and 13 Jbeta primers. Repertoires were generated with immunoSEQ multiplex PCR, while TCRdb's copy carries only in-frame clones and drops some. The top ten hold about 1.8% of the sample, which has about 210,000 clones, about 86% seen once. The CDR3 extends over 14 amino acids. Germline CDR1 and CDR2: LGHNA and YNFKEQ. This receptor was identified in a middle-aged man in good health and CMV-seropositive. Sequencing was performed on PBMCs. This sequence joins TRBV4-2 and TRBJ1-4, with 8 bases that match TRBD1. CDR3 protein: CASSEDRGNEKLFF. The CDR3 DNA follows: TGTGCCAGCAGCGAAGACAGGGGCAATGAAAAACTGTTTTTT.